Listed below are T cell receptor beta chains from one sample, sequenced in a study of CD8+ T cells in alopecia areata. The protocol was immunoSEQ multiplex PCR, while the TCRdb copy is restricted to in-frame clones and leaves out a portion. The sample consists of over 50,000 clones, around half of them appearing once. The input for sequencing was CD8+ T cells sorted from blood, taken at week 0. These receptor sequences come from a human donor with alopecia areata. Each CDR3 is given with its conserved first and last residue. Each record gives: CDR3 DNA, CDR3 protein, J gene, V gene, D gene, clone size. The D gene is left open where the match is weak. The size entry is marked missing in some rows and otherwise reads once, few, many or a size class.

CDR3nt: TGCGCCAGCAGCCCCCCCGCGGGAGGGGCGGCAGATACGCAGTATTTT
CDR3aa: CASSPPAGGAADTQYF
j_gene: TRBJ2-3
v_gene: TRBV5-1
d_gene: TRBD2
abundance: NA

CDR3nt: TGTGCCAGCAGTTTATTGAAGGCTAGCACAGATACGCAGTATTTT
CDR3aa: CASSLLKASTDTQYF
j_gene: TRBJ2-3
v_gene: TRBV27
d_gene: NA
abundance: NA

CDR3nt: TGCGCCAGCAGACTTACCGGGACTACAATCCAAGAGACCCAGTACTTC
CDR3aa: CASRLTGTTIQETQYF
j_gene: TRBJ2-5
v_gene: TRBV5-1
d_gene: TRBD2
abundance: NA

CDR3nt: TGTGCCATCAAGTCGGCGTCTGGCACCGATGCCTTGAACACTGAAGCTTTCTTT
CDR3aa: CAIKSASGTDALNTEAFF
j_gene: TRBJ1-1
v_gene: TRBV10-3
d_gene: NA
abundance: NA

CDR3nt: TGTGCCAGTGGACTAGCGGGAGGTCTCCCCTACAATGAGCAGTTCTTC
CDR3aa: CASGLAGGLPYNEQFF
j_gene: TRBJ2-1
v_gene: TRBV19
d_gene: TRBD2
abundance: few

CDR3nt: TGTGCCAGCAGTGAATTCGAGCAGTTCTTC
CDR3aa: CASSEFEQFF
j_gene: TRBJ2-1
v_gene: TRBV25-1
d_gene: NA
abundance: NA

CDR3nt: TGTGCCAGCAGCCAATTAGCGGGAGGAGAGACCCAGTACTTC
CDR3aa: CASSQLAGGETQYF
j_gene: TRBJ2-5
v_gene: TRBV7-9
d_gene: TRBD2
abundance: NA

CDR3nt: TGTGCCTGGAGTGGACTAGCGGGGTTCAATGAGCAGTTCTTC
CDR3aa: CAWSGLAGFNEQFF
j_gene: TRBJ2-1
v_gene: TRBV30
d_gene: TRBD2
abundance: many

CDR3nt: TGCGCCAGCAGCCAAGTTGCGGGAGTCTACAATGAGCAGTTCTTC
CDR3aa: CASSQVAGVYNEQFF
j_gene: TRBJ2-1
v_gene: TRBV4-1
d_gene: TRBD2
abundance: NA

CDR3nt: TGTGCCAGCAGCTTTAACTGGGGATCCTACGAGCAGTACTTC
CDR3aa: CASSFNWGSYEQYF
j_gene: TRBJ2-7
v_gene: TRBV11-2
d_gene: NA
abundance: NA

CDR3nt: TGTGCCAGCAGCGTAGCTCCTATGGAAGATGAGCAGTTCTTC
CDR3aa: CASSVAPMEDEQFF
j_gene: TRBJ2-1
v_gene: TRBV9
d_gene: NA
abundance: NA

CDR3nt: TGCGCCAGCAGCTACATGGTGACTACCTACGAGCAGTACTTC
CDR3aa: CASSYMVTTYEQYF
j_gene: TRBJ2-7
v_gene: TRBV4-1
d_gene: NA
abundance: NA

CDR3nt: TGTGCCAGCAGCTCCGAGCGGGAGGGCCCCAGGGAGCAGTACTTC
CDR3aa: CASSSEREGPREQYF
j_gene: TRBJ2-7
v_gene: TRBV5-6
d_gene: TRBD2
abundance: NA

CDR3nt: TGTGCCAGCAGCTTAGGAGTTGACGAGCAGTTCTTC
CDR3aa: CASSLGVDEQFF
j_gene: TRBJ2-1
v_gene: TRBV7-9
d_gene: NA
abundance: NA

CDR3nt: TGTGCCAGCAGTGAAAGCGGAGGGGGGGCCGGGGAGCTGTTTTTT
CDR3aa: CASSESGGGAGELFF
j_gene: TRBJ2-2
v_gene: TRBV6-1
d_gene: NA
abundance: few

CDR3nt: TGCGCCAGCAGCCTAAGTACTAGCGGTAGCTCCTACGAGCAGTACTTC
CDR3aa: CASSLSTSGSSYEQYF
j_gene: TRBJ2-7
v_gene: TRBV4-1
d_gene: TRBD2
abundance: NA

CDR3nt: TGTGCCAGCAGGATGGAACAGGCCTACGAGCAGTACTTC
CDR3aa: CASRMEQAYEQYF
j_gene: TRBJ2-7
v_gene: TRBV25-1
d_gene: NA
abundance: NA

CDR3nt: TGTGCCAGCAGCTTGGTAGGGGAACACCTTACGGAGCAGTACTTC
CDR3aa: CASSLVGEHLTEQYF
j_gene: TRBJ2-7
v_gene: TRBV5-4
d_gene: NA
abundance: few

CDR3nt: TGTGCCTGGAGTGGGTGGGGAACTGAAGCTTTCTTT
CDR3aa: CAWSGWGTEAFF
j_gene: TRBJ1-1
v_gene: TRBV30
d_gene: NA
abundance: NA

CDR3nt: TGCGCCAGCAACCCAGCGGGGCCGCTACAAAATACGCAGTATTTT
CDR3aa: CASNPAGPLQNTQYF
j_gene: TRBJ2-3
v_gene: TRBV5-1
d_gene: TRBD2
abundance: NA

CDR3nt: TGTGCCAGTGTAACTAGCGGGAGTGGTGAGCAGTTCTTC
CDR3aa: CASVTSGSGEQFF
j_gene: TRBJ2-1
v_gene: TRBV27
d_gene: TRBD2
abundance: NA

CDR3nt: TGCGCCAGCAGGGGACTAGCGGGAGAGGGTACCTCCTACAATGAGCAGTTCTTC
CDR3aa: CASRGLAGEGTSYNEQFF
j_gene: TRBJ2-1
v_gene: TRBV4-1
d_gene: TRBD2
abundance: NA

CDR3nt: TGTGCCAGCAGCTTAGGATGGGACAGGCTTTCCTACGAGCAGTACTTC
CDR3aa: CASSLGWDRLSYEQYF
j_gene: TRBJ2-7
v_gene: TRBV7-2
d_gene: TRBD1
abundance: few

CDR3nt: TGTGCCAGCAGCACAGGGGGCGCGGTGACCCAGTACTTC
CDR3aa: CASSTGGAVTQYF
j_gene: TRBJ2-5
v_gene: TRBV6-6
d_gene: TRBD1
abundance: NA

CDR3nt: TGTGCCAGCAGTACCCTGGGAGGGAATCAGCCCCAGCATTTT
CDR3aa: CASSTLGGNQPQHF
j_gene: TRBJ1-5
v_gene: TRBV2
d_gene: NA
abundance: NA

CDR3nt: TGTGCCAGCAGTGATTGGGGGACGACAGGGAGGGATCAGCCCCAGCATTTT
CDR3aa: CASSDWGTTGRDQPQHF
j_gene: TRBJ1-5
v_gene: TRBV6-1
d_gene: TRBD1
abundance: many

CDR3nt: TGCGCCAGCAGCTTCGAGCCCTACAATGAGCAGTTCTTC
CDR3aa: CASSFEPYNEQFF
j_gene: TRBJ2-1
v_gene: TRBV5-1
d_gene: NA
abundance: NA

CDR3nt: TGTGCCAGCAGTCTAGAGGGTGGCAATCAGCCCCAGCATTTT
CDR3aa: CASSLEGGNQPQHF
j_gene: TRBJ1-5
v_gene: TRBV7-9
d_gene: NA
abundance: NA

CDR3nt: TGTGCCAGCAGCTTATCTAGCGGGGTATATACGCAGTATTTT
CDR3aa: CASSLSSGVYTQYF
j_gene: TRBJ2-3
v_gene: TRBV7-9
d_gene: TRBD2
abundance: many